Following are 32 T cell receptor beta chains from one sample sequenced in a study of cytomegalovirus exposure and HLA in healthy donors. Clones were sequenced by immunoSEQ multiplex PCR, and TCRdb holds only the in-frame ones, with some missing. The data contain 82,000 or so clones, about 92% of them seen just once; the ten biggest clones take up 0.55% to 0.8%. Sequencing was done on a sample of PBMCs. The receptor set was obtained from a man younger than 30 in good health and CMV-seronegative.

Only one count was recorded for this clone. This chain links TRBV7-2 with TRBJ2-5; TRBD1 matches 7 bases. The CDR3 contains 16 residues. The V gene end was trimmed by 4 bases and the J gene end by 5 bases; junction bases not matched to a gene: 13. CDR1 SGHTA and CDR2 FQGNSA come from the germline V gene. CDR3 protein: CASSSFAGTVAETQYF. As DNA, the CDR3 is TGTGCCAGCAGCTCCTTTGCCGGGACAGTGGCGGAGACCCAGTACTTC. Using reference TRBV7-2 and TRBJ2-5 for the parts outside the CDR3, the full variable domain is GAGVSQSPSNKVTEKGKDVELRCDPISGHTALYWYRQSLGQGLEFLIYFQGNSAPDKSGLPSDRFSAERTGGSVSTLTIQRTQQEDSAVYLCASSSFAGTVAETQYFGPGTRLLVL.

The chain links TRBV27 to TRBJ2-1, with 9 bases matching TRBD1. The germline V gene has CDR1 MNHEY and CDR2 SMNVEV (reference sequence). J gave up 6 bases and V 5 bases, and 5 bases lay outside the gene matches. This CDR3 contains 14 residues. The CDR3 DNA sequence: TGTGCCAGCAGTGGGACAGGGAGAGGCAATGAGCAGTTCTTC. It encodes CASSGTGRGNEQFF.

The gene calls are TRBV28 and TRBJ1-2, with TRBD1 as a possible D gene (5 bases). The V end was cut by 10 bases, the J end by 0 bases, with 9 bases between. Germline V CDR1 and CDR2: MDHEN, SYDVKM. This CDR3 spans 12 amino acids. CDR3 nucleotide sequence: TGTGCCACCCTGGACACTAACTATGGCTACACCTTC. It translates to CATLDTNYGYTF.

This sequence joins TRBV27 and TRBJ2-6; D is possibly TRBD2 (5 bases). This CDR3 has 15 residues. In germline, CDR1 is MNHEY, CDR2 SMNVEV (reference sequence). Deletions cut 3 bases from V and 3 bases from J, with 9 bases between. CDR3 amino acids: CASSFGAGGANVLTF. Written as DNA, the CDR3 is TGTGCCAGCAGTTTCGGTGCGGGTGGGGCCAACGTCCTGACTTTC.

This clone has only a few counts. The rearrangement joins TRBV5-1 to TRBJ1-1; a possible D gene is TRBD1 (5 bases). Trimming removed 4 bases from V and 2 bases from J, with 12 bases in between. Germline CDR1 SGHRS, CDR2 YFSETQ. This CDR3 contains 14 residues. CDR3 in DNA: TGCGCCAGCAGCGACTGGGGGGTTAACACTGAAGCTTTCTTT. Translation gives CASSDWGVNTEAFF.

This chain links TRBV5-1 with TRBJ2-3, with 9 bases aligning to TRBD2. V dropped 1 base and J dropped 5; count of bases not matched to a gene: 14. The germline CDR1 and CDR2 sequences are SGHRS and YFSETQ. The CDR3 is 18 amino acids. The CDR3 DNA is TGCGCCAGCAGCTTGTGGGGTGATAGCGGGGGAGTCCTAGATACGCAGTATTTT. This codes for CASSLWGDSGGVLDTQYF.

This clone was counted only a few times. The CDR3 reads CASIPVAGTNYGYTF. CDR3 nucleotides: TGCGCCAGCATACCCGTGGCCGGGACAAACTATGGCTACACCTTC. The chain recombines TRBV5-1 with TRBJ1-2, with D perhaps TRBD1 (6 bases). With 6 bases removed from V and 2 bases from J, the gap between germline ends came to 17 bases. The CDR3 runs 15 residues. From germline, CDR1 is SGHRS and CDR2 YFSETQ.

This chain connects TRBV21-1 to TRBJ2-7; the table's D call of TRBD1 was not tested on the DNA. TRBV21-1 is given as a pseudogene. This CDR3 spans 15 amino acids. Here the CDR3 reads CASSKARQRTYEQYF. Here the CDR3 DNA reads TGTGCCAGCAGCAAAGCGCGACAGAGAACCTACGAGCAGTACTTC.

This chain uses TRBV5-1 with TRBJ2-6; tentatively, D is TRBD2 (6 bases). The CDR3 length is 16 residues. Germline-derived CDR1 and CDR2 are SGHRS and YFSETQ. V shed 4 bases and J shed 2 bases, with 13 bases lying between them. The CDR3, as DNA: TGCGCCAGCAGCGCCGGGGGTTTTGCTGGGGCCAACGTCCTGACTTTC. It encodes CASSAGGFAGANVLTF.

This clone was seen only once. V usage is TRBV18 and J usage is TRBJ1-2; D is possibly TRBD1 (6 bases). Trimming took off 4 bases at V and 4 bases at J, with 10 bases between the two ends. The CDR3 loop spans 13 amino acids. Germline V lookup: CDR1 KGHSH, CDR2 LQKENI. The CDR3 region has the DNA TGTGCCAGCTCACAAGGGGGATTCTATGGCTACACCTTC. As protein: CASSQGGFYGYTF. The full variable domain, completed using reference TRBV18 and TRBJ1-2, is NAGVMQNPRHLVRRRGQEARLRCSPMKGHSHVYWYRQLPEEGLKFMVYLQKENIIDESGMPKERFSAEFPKEGPSILRIQQVVRGDSAAYFCASSQGGFYGYTFGSGTRLTVV.

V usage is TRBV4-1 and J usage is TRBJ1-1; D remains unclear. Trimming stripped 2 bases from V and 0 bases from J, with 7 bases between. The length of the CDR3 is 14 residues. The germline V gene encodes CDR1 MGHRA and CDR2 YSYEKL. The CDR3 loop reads CASSQPVVNTEAFF. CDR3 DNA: TGCGCCAGCAGCCAACCGGTCGTGAACACTGAAGCTTTCTTT.

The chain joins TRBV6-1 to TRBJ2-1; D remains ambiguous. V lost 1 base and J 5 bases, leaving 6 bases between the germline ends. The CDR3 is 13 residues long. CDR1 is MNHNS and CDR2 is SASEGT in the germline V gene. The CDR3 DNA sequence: TGTGCCAGCAGTGAAGGACTTGACAATGAGCAGTTCTTC. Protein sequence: CASSEGLDNEQFF.

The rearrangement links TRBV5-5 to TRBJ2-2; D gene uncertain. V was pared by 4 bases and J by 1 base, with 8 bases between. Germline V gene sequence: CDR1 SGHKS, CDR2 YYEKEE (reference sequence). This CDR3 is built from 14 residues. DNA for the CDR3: TGTGCCAGCAGCATTGCCAGGAACACCGGGGAGCTGTTTTTT. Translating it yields CASSIARNTGELFF. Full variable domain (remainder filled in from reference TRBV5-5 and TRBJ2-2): DAGVTQSPTHLIKTRGQQVTLRCSPISGHKSVSWYQQVLGQGPQFIFQYYEKEERGRGNFPDRFSARQFPNYSSELNVNALLLGDSALYLCASSIARNTGELFFGEGSRLTVL.

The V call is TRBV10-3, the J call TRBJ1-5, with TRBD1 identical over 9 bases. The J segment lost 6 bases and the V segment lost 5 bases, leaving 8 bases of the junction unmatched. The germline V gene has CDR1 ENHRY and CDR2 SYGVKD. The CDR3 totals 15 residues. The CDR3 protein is CAISKTGGESQPQHF. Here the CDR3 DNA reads TGTGCCATCAGTAAGACAGGGGGAGAAAGTCAGCCCCAGCATTTT.

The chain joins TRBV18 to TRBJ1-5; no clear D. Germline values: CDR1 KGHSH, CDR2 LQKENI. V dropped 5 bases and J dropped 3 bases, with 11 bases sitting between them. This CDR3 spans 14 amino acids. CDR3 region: CASSSNGDNQPQHF. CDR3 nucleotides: TGTGCCAGCTCATCCAACGGTGACAATCAGCCCCAGCATTTT. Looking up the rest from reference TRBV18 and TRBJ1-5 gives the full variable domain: NAGVMQNPRHLVRRRGQEARLRCSPMKGHSHVYWYRQLPEEGLKFMVYLQKENIIDESGMPKERFSAEFPKEGPSILRIQQVVRGDSAAYFCASSSNGDNQPQHFGDGTRLSIL.

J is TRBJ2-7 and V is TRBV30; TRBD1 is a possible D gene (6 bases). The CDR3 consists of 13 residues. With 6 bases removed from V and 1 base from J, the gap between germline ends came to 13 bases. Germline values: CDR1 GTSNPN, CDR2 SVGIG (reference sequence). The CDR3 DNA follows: TGTGCCTGTTACGACAGGACATCCTACGAGCAGTACTTC. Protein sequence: CACYDRTSYEQYF. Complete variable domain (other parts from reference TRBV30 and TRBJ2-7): SQTIHQWPATLVQPVGSPLSLECTVEGTSNPNLYWYRQAAGRGLQLLFYSVGIGQISSEVPQNLSASRPQDRQFILSSKKLLLSDSGFYLCACYDRTSYEQYFGPGTRLTVT.

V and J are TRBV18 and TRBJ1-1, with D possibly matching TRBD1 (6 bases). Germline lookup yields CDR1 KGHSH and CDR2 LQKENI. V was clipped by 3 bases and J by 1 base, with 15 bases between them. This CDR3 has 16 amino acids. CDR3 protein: CASSPPGRGTNTEAFF. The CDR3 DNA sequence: TGTGCCAGCTCACCCCCCGGGAGGGGGACGAACACTGAAGCTTTCTTT.

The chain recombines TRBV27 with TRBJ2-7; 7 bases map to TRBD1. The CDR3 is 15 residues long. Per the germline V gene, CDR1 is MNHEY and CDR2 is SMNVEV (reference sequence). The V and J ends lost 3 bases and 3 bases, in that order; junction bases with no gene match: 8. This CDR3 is CASSLKGGALYEQYF. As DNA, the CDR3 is TGTGCCAGCAGTTTGAAAGGGGGCGCGCTCTACGAGCAGTACTTC.

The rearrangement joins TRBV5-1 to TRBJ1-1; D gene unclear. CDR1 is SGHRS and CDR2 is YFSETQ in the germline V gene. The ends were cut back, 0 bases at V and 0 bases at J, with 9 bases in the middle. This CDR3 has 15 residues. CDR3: CASSLAATMNTEAFF. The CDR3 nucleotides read TGCGCCAGCAGCTTGGCCGCTACTATGAACACTGAAGCTTTCTTT.

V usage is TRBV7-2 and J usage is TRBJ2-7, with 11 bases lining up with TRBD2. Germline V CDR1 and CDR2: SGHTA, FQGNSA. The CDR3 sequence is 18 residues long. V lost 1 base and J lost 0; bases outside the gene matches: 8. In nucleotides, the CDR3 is TGTGCCAGCAGCTTAGACGGTGGTCTAGCGGGGGGCTCCTACGAGCAGTACTTC. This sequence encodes CASSLDGGLAGGSYEQYF.

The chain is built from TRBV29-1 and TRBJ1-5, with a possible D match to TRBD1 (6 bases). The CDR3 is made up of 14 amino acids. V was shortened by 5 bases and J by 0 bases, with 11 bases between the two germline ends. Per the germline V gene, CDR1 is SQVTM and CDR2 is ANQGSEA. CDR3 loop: CSVLTGNSNQPQHF. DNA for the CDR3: TGCAGCGTTTTGACAGGCAATAGCAATCAGCCCCAGCATTTT.

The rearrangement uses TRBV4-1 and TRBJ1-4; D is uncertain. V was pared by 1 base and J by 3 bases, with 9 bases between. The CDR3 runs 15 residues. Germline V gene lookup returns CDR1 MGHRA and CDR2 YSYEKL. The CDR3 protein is CASSQAGMANEKLFF. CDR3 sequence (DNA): TGCGCCAGCAGCCAAGCGGGGATGGCTAATGAAAAACTGTTTTTT.

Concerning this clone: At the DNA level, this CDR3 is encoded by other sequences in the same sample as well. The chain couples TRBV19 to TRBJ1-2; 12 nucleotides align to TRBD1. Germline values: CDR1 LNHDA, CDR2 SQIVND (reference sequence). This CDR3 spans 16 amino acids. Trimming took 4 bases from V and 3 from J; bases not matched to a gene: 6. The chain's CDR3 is CASSNLGTGGDYGYTF. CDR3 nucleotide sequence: TGTGCCAGTAGTAATCTTGGGACAGGGGGCGACTATGGCTACACCTTC.

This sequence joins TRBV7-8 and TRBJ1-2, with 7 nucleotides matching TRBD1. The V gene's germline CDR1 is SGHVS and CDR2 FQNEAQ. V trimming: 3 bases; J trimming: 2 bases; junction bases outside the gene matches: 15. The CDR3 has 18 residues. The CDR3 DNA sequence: TGTGCCAGCAGCTTCCCCCTGACAGGGAGGCCGATCAACTATGGCTACACCTTC. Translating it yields CASSFPLTGRPINYGYTF.

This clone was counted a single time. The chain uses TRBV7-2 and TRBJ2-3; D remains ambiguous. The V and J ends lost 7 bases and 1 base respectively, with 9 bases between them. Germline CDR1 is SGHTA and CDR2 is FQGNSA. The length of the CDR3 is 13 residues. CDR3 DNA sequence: TGTGCCAGCAAGCTTACTCGCACAGATACGCAGTATTTT. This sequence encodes CASKLTRTDTQYF.

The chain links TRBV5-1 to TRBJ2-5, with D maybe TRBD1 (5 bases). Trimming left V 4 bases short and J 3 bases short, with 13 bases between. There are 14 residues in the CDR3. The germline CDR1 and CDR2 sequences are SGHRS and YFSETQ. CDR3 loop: CASSDDSGEETQYF. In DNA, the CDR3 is TGCGCCAGCAGCGATGACAGTGGGGAAGAGACCCAGTACTTC.

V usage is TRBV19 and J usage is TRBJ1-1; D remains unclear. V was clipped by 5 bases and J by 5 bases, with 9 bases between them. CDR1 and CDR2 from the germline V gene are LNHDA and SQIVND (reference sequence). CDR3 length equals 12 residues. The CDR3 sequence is CASSGRYTEAFF. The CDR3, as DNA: TGTGCCAGTAGTGGGAGGTATACTGAAGCTTTCTTT. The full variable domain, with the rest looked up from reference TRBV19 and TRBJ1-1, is DGGITQSPKYLFRKEGQNVTLSCEQNLNHDAMYWYRQDPGQGLRLIYYSQIVNDFQKGDIAEGYSVSREKKESFPLTVTSAQKNPTAFYLCASSGRYTEAFFGQGTRLTVV.

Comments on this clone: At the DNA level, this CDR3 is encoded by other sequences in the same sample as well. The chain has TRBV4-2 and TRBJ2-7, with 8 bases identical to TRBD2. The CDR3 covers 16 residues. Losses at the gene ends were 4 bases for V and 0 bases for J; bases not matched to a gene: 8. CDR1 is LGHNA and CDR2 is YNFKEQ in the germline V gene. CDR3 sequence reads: CASSPDAGGRSYEQYF. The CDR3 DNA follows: TGTGCCAGCAGCCCAGATGCGGGAGGACGCTCCTACGAGCAGTACTTC.

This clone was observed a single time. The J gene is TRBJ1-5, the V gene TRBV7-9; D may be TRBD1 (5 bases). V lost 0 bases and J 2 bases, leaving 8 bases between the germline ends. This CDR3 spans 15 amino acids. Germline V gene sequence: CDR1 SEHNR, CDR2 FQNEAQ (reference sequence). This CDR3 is CASSLASGGNQPQHF. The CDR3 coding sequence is TGTGCCAGCAGCTTAGCCTCGGGGGGCAATCAGCCCCAGCATTTT.

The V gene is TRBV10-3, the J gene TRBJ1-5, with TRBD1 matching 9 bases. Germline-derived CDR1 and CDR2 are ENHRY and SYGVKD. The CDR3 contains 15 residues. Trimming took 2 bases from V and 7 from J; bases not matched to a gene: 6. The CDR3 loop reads CAISEGQGFGQPQHF. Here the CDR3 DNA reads TGTGCCATCAGTGAGGGACAGGGGTTCGGGCAGCCCCAGCATTTT.

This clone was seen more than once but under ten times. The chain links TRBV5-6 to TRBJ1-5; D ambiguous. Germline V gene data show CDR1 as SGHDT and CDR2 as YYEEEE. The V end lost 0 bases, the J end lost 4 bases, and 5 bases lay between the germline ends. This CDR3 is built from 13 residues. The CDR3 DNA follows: TGTGCCAGCAGCTTGGCACGGAATCAGCCCCAGCATTTT. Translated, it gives CASSLARNQPQHF.

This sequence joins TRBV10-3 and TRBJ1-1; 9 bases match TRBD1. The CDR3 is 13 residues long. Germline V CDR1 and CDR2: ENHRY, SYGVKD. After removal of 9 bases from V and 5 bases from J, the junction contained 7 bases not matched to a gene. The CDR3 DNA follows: TGTGCCATGGGGACAGGGTCGGCGACTGAAGCTTTCTTT. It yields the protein CAMGTGSATEAFF.